These 12 T cell receptor beta chains share one sample of origin, sequenced in a study of shared clonotypes between healthy human individuals. Measured with immunoSEQ multiplex PCR; TCRdb has only the in-frame clones, and not every one. The table has around 600,000 clones, roughly 97% seen once. The specimen was naive CD4+ T cells sorted from blood. The subset here: CD45RA+ positively selected. These receptors were collected from a woman aged 25 to 45 in good health.

The CDR3 region is CASSLAGLNTGELFF. The CDR3 region has the DNA TGCGCCAGCAGCCTAGCGGGGCTGAACACCGGGGAGCTGTTTTTT. V and J are TRBV5-1 and TRBJ2-2; 9 bases are shared with TRBD2. The CDR3 has 15 amino acids. The J segment lost 1 base and the V segment lost 4 bases, leaving 2 bases of the junction unmatched. Germline V gene sequence: CDR1 SGHRS, CDR2 YFSETQ.

This clone was seen a single time. This chain uses TRBV6-5 with TRBJ2-3; 11 bases map to TRBD1. The CDR3 runs 13 residues. Germline CDR1 is MNHEY and CDR2 is SVGAGI. With 10 bases clipped from V and 5 bases from J, the junction kept 5 bases outside the gene matches. The CDR3, as DNA: TGTGCCACGGGACAGGGGGAGCGAGATACGCAGTATTTT. This translates into CATGQGERDTQYF.

V is TRBV18 and J is TRBJ1-2; 9 bases match TRBD1. The CDR3 contains 17 residues. The germline V gene encodes CDR1 KGHSH and CDR2 LQKENI. V was pared by 2 bases and J by 4 bases, with 11 bases of the junction left unmatched. The CDR3 here is CASSPTGGTGRGYGYTF. In nucleotides, the CDR3 is TGTGCCAGCTCACCAACAGGCGGGACAGGGAGAGGCTATGGCTACACCTTC. The whole variable domain, filled in from reference TRBV18 and TRBJ1-2, reads NAGVMQNPRHLVRRRGQEARLRCSPMKGHSHVYWYRQLPEEGLKFMVYLQKENIIDESGMPKERFSAEFPKEGPSILRIQQVVRGDSAAYFCASSPTGGTGRGYGYTFGSGTRLTVV.

The chain is built from TRBV30 and TRBJ2-5, with 7 nucleotides matching TRBD1. Germline V CDR1 and CDR2: GTSNPN, SVGIG (reference sequence). CDR3 size: 14 residues. Trimming at V came to 2 bases and at J to 5 bases, leaving 8 bases not matched to a gene. This CDR3 is CAWSLGTRGETQYF. For the CDR3, the DNA is TGTGCCTGGAGTTTAGGAACCAGGGGGGAGACCCAGTACTTC.

CDR3 loop: CASSRRDTQYF. DNA for the CDR3: TGTGCCAGCAGCCGACGAGATACGCAGTATTTT. The chain is built from TRBV5-6 and TRBJ2-3; D is unclear. V lost 4 bases and J lost 5, with 5 bases in between. The germline V gene encodes CDR1 SGHDT and CDR2 YYEEEE. The CDR3 sequence is 11 residues long.

V usage is TRBV27 and J usage is TRBJ2-7; 8 bases align to TRBD1. From germline, CDR1 is MNHEY and CDR2 SMNVEV (reference sequence). J gave up 4 bases and V 5 bases, and 7 bases lay outside the gene matches. The CDR3 is 14 residues long. CDR3 coding DNA: TGTGCCAGCAGTCTCCGACAGGGGTGGTACGAGCAGTACTTC. Translated: CASSLRQGWYEQYF.

The rearrangement joins TRBV18 to TRBJ1-4, with TRBD1 as a possible D gene (6 bases). Trimming pared 3 bases from V and 7 bases from J, leaving 15 bases between. CDR3 length: 15 residues. Germline CDR1 reads KGHSH; CDR2 reads LQKENI. The CDR3 nucleotides read TGTGCCAGCTCACCGGGTACGCAGGGGAGTGAAAAACTGTTTTTT. Translating gives CASSPGTQGSEKLFF. Full variable domain (outside the CDR3, taken from reference TRBV18 and TRBJ1-4): NAGVMQNPRHLVRRRGQEARLRCSPMKGHSHVYWYRQLPEEGLKFMVYLQKENIIDESGMPKERFSAEFPKEGPSILRIQQVVRGDSAAYFCASSPGTQGSEKLFFGSGTQLSVL.

The J gene is TRBJ2-7, the V gene TRBV2; tentative D call: TRBD2 (5 bases). V was trimmed by 5 bases and J by 5 bases, leaving 19 bases between them. The CDR3 consists of 15 residues. Looked up from germline, CDR1 is SNHLY and CDR2 is FYNNEI. CDR3 sequence (DNA): TGTGCCAGCAGTCCACAGATAGGGAGCCTGGACGAGCAGTACTTC. Encoded protein: CASSPQIGSLDEQYF. Full variable domain (rest looked up from reference TRBV2 and TRBJ2-7): EPEVTQTPSHQVTQMGQEVILRCVPISNHLYFYWYRQILGQKVEFLVSFYNNEISEKSEIFDDQFSVERPDGSNFTLKIRSTKLEDSAMYFCASSPQIGSLDEQYFGPGTRLTVT.

The V gene is TRBV6-6, the J gene TRBJ2-4; 9 bases align to TRBD1. From germline, CDR1 is MNHNY and CDR2 SVGAGI (reference sequence). V was clipped by 6 bases and J by 1 base; unmatched bases: 7. The CDR3 totals 16 residues. The CDR3: CASRPIGTGAKNIQYF. The CDR3 DNA sequence: TGTGCCAGCAGACCCATCGGGACAGGGGCCAAAAACATTCAGTACTTC.

The chain employs TRBV28 and TRBJ2-7; 7 bases are shared with TRBD2. CDR1 MDHEN and CDR2 SYDVKM come from the germline V gene. J was trimmed by 4 bases and V by 10 bases; bases with no gene match: 13. This CDR3 is built from 14 residues. Here the CDR3 DNA reads TGTGCCACTGGATCAGCGGGAAACGGGTACGAGCAGTACTTC. As protein: CATGSAGNGYEQYF.

The rearrangement joins TRBV5-1 to TRBJ2-7, with a weak D call TRBD2 (6 bases). Deletions cut 3 bases from V and 7 bases from J, with 20 bases between. Germline CDR1 SGHRS, CDR2 YFSETQ. This CDR3 comprises 15 residues. CDR3 nucleotides: TGCGCCAGCAGCTCTGGTTGGGGCCCCCGGGAGGAGCAGTACTTC. It specifies CASSSGWGPREEQYF.

In this sample, this clone turned up a few times. The CDR3, as DNA: TGTGCCAGCAGCTCCCTCCCAAGTGCCGGGGTGCAGTACTTC. Protein sequence: CASSSLPSAGVQYF. This sequence joins TRBV7-2 and TRBJ2-7; D perhaps matches TRBD2 (5 bases). With 4 bases removed from V and 9 bases from J, the gap between germline ends came to 19 bases. The length of the CDR3 is 14 residues. CDR1 and CDR2 (germline): SGHTA, FQGNSA. The full variable domain, in which reference TRBV7-2 and TRBJ2-7 provide the parts outside the CDR3, is GAGVSQSPSNKVTEKGKDVELRCDPISGHTALYWYRQSLGQGLEFLIYFQGNSAPDKSGLPSDRFSAERTGGSVSTLTIQRTQQEDSAVYLCASSSLPSAGVQYFGPGTRLTVT.